This T cell receptor (beta chain) was retrieved from a study of control samples from healthy donors and cancer patients. The CDR3 runs 13 residues. J gave up 5 bases and V 6 bases, and 6 bases lay outside the gene matches. The germline V gene has CDR1 SNHLY and CDR2 FYNNEI. Data came from immunoSEQ multiplex PCR; TCRdb stores just in-frame clones and leaves some out. The sample yields roughly 120,000 clones, about 83% seen once. Input material: blood. The chain carries TRBV2 and TRBJ1-2, with TRBD1 matching 7 bases. The receptor was isolated from a man younger than 40 in good health. This chain's CDR3 is CASRTGLLYGYTF. CDR3 DNA: TGTGCCAGCAGGACAGGGCTGTTGTATGGCTACACCTTC.